A selection of T cell receptor beta chains follows, all from one sample in a study of blood T cell repertoires in COVID-19. Repertoires were generated with immunoSEQ multiplex PCR, while TCRdb's copy carries only in-frame clones and drops some. This sample has roughly 250,000 clones, with 70% to 90% found just once. Sequencing input: PBMCs or T cells enriched from blood (not recorded which). These receptors originate from a woman between 45 and 65 years old who had recovered from COVID-19. The CDR3 runs from the conserved cysteine through the conserved F or W. The D gene is left open where the match is weak. Only part of the rows carry a size: once, few, many, or a class if the clone is expanded.

-	TRBV4-1	TRBJ2-2	-	TGCGCCAGCAGCCAAGATGAAGGTGGGAAGGGGCCCGGGGAGCTGTTTTTT	CASSQDEGGKGPGELFF
-	TRBV27	TRBJ2-5	-	TGTGCCAGCAGGACACTAGCAAGGGAGACCCAGTACTTC	CASRTLARETQYF
-	TRBV30	TRBJ1-1	-	TGTGCCTGGAGTGAGTCTCCTATAAACACTGAAGCTTTCTTT	CAWSESPINTEAFF
once	TRBV28	TRBJ2-7	-	TGTGCCAGCACCCGGGGACTCACATACTACGAGCAGTACTTC	CASTRGLTYYEQYF
few	TRBV7-9	TRBJ1-1	TRBD1	TGTGCCAGCAGCTTAAGACAGGGGGACACTGAAGCTTTCTTT	CASSLRQGDTEAFF
-	TRBV19	TRBJ2-2	TRBD2	TGTGCCAGTAGTATCCAACCACTAGCGGCAGTCACCGGGGAGCTGTTTTTT	CASSIQPLAAVTGELFF
-	TRBV5-1	TRBJ2-1	-	TGCGCCAGCACCCGCGGCCGTAGCACCTCTTTGGATGAGCAGTTCTTC	CASTRGRSTSLDEQFF
-	TRBV9	TRBJ2-1	-	TGTGCCAGCAGCGACCCGGAGGGGGCGTACAATGAGCAGTTCTTC	CASSDPEGAYNEQFF
-	TRBV28	TRBJ2-7	-	TGTGCCAGCAGTTTATGGTATAACAGGGCCCCCGAGCAGTACTTC	CASSLWYNRAPEQYF
-	TRBV7-9	TRBJ2-5	-	TGTGCCAGCAGACTAAGCGAGACCCAGTACTTC	CASRLSETQYF
-	TRBV5-5	TRBJ1-1	TRBD1	TGTGCCAGCAGGCACACACAGGGGACACTGAACACTGAAGCTTTCTTT	CASRHTQGTLNTEAFF
-	TRBV27	TRBJ1-2	TRBD1	TGTGCCAGCAGTTTTTCCGGGACAGCCTTGGGTTCGGGCTACACCTTC	CASSFSGTALGSGYTF
-	TRBV3-1/TRBV3-2	TRBJ1-5	-	TGTGCCAGCAGCCGGTCCCCGGGGCAGCCCCAGCATTTT	CASSRSPGQPQHF
-	TRBV28	TRBJ1-2	TRBD1	TGTGCCAGCAGTTATCGCTCCGGACAGGGCAACTTC	CASSYRSGQGNF
-	TRBV7-9	TRBJ2-3	-	TGTGCCAGCAGCATACTAGGTCCTAGCACAGATACGCAGTATTTT	CASSILGPSTDTQYF
-	TRBV12-5	TRBJ2-3	TRBD1	TGTGCTAGTGGACCAACAGGGGCTGGAGATACGCAGTATTTT	CASGPTGAGDTQYF
-	TRBV5-4	TRBJ1-5	TRBD1	TGTGCCAGCAGCCTCTTCGGACAGGGGGCAGTTCAGCCCCAGCATTTT	CASSLFGQGAVQPQHF
-	TRBV2	TRBJ1-3	TRBD1	TGTGCCAGCAGCCGCGGACAGGCCTCTGGAAACACCATATATTTT	CASSRGQASGNTIYF
few	TRBV27	TRBJ2-1	TRBD2	TGTGCCAGCAGTTGGAGGACTAGCGGGGTACATGAGCAGTTCTTC	CASSWRTSGVHEQFF
once	TRBV2	TRBJ2-1	TRBD2	TGTGCCAGCAAAACGGGACTAGCATCCTCGAGCTCCTACAATGAGCAGTTCTTC	CASKTGLASSSSYNEQFF
once	TRBV19	TRBJ1-2	-	TGTGCCAGTAGTATAGCGGGGTTCGCGGGTTACTATGGCTACACCTTC	CASSIAGFAGYYGYTF
-	TRBV7-9	TRBJ2-1	-	TGTGCCAGCAGCCTAGCCTCCAATGAGCAGTTCTTC	CASSLASNEQFF
-	TRBV5-1	TRBJ1-1	-	TGCGCCAGCAGCACCTTGGGGGCGTTGATCACTGAAGCTTTCTTT	CASSTLGALITEAFF
-	TRBV21-1	TRBJ2-7	-	TGTGCCAGCAGACACAGGTTCCACGAGCAGTACTTC	CASRHRFHEQYF
-	TRBV5-1	TRBJ1-4	-	TGCGCCAGCAGCTTGGGGCAGGCGGGGGAAAAACTGTTTTTT	CASSLGQAGEKLFF
-	TRBV9	TRBJ2-6	TRBD1	TGTGCCAGCAGCGTAGAGCCGGGACAGGGGACAAGTGGGGCCAACGTCCTGACTTTC	CASSVEPGQGTSGANVLTF
-	TRBV5-1	TRBJ2-1	-	TGCGCCAGCTCCACAGGGACCGATGAGCAGTTCTTC	CASSTGTDEQFF
-	TRBV28	TRBJ2-1	-	TGTGCCAGCACCGTGGAGAGCTCCTACAATGAGCAGTTCTTC	CASTVESSYNEQFF
-	TRBV18	TRBJ1-4	TRBD1	TGTGCCAGCTCAAGACAGGGGTCAACTAATGAAAAACTGTTTTTT	CASSRQGSTNEKLFF
once	TRBV27	TRBJ1-5	-	TGTGCCAGCAGTCCCGACAGCTATACCAAGCCCCAGCATTTT	CASSPDSYTKPQHF
-	TRBV27	TRBJ1-3	TRBD1	TGTGCCAGCAGCCCCGACCCGGGACAGAGCTCTGGAAACACCATATATTTT	CASSPDPGQSSGNTIYF
-	TRBV18	TRBJ1-5	TRBD1	TGTGCCAGCTCAACCGGGACAGGGGGCTTTCAGCCCCAGCATTTT	CASSTGTGGFQPQHF
-	TRBV28	TRBJ2-7	TRBD2	TGTGCCAGCAGTTTAATTGGCGGGAGTATGAACGAGCAGTACTTC	CASSLIGGSMNEQYF
once	TRBV9	TRBJ1-2	TRBD1	TGTGCCAGCAGCACTACAGGGGGCTATGGCTACACCTTC	CASSTTGGYGYTF
few	TRBV2	TRBJ1-5	TRBD1	TGTGCCAGCAGCCAACAGGGGGGCGATCAGCCCCAGCATTTT	CASSQQGGDQPQHF
-	TRBV4-1	TRBJ2-1	TRBD2	TGCGCCAGCAGGCCGGGACTAGCGGGAAACAATGAGCAGTTCTTC	CASRPGLAGNNEQFF
-	TRBV5-4	TRBJ2-7	TRBD2	TGTGCCAGCAGCTTGGGGATCGGGGGGGAGCAGTACTTC	CASSLGIGGEQYF
-	TRBV2	TRBJ2-7	-	TGTGCCAGTGACAGCTTATCTTCCTACGAGCAGTACTTC	CASDSLSSYEQYF
few	TRBV10-3	TRBJ2-1	TRBD2	TGTGCCATCAGTGAATTGGGCGGGAGCTTTCATGAGCAGTTCTTC	CAISELGGSFHEQFF
-	TRBV5-8	TRBJ1-5	-	TGTGCCAGCAGCTTGGTACAGGGCAATCAGCCCCAGCATTTT	CASSLVQGNQPQHF
-	TRBV18	TRBJ1-1	-	TGTGCCAGCTCACCACGTTGGGGCCTCCTGAACACTGAAGCTTTCTTT	CASSPRWGLLNTEAFF
-	TRBV7-9	TRBJ1-3	-	TGTGCCAGCAGCTTAGTATTGGGAGACCTCGGAAACACCATATATTTT	CASSLVLGDLGNTIYF
-	TRBV2	TRBJ1-5	-	TGTGCCAGCTCCGGGGAAGCTCAGCCCCAGCATTTT	CASSGEAQPQHF
-	TRBV5-1	TRBJ2-6	TRBD1	TGCGCCAGCAGCCTCCAGACAGGGACCGACTCATTCTCTGGGGCCAACGTCCTGACTTTC	CASSLQTGTDSFSGANVLTF
-	TRBV9	TRBJ1-6	-	TGTGCCAGCAGCTTGGGGAGGGGAATCACCTATAATTCACCCCTCCACTTT	CASSLGRGITYNSPLHF
-	TRBV6-4	TRBJ2-1	TRBD2	TGTGCCAGCAGTAAGTCTCCGGGACTAGCAACAAATGAGCAGTTCTTC	CASSKSPGLATNEQFF
-	TRBV16	TRBJ1-5	-	TGTGCCAGCAGCCGTGGAGCCGATTTCAATCAGCCCCAGCATTTT	CASSRGADFNQPQHF
-	TRBV5-1	TRBJ2-2	-	TGCGCCAGCAGCTTGGGTCCGGACACCGGGGAGCTGTTTTTT	CASSLGPDTGELFF
few	TRBV18	TRBJ1-2	-	TGTGCCAGCTCACCTGAGTTGAGGAGGGACTATGGCTACACCTTC	CASSPELRRDYGYTF
once	TRBV2	TRBJ2-1	TRBD1	TGTGCCAGCACGACAGGGAGCTCCTACAATGAGCAGTTCTTC	CASTTGSSYNEQFF
-	TRBV7-2	TRBJ2-7	TRBD1	TGTGCCAGCAGCCTACGGACAGGGGGCCACGAGCAGTACTTC	CASSLRTGGHEQYF